This TCR beta chain was profiled in a study of PD-1 blockade in classical Hodgkin lymphoma. Study at large: Patients were treated with nivolumab at 3 mg/kg, and this was given intravenously every 2 weeks.

The patients all showed relapse after autologous stem cell transplantation, while their brentuximab vedotin exposure varied. Classification of best responses gave complete response, partial response or progressive disease. Trimming cost V 5 bases and J 3 bases; bases outside gene matches: 5. The CDR3 totals 15 residues. Germline loops: CDR1 MDHEN, CDR2 SYDVKM. The repertoire was sequenced with immunoSEQ multiplex PCR; TCRdb's copy has only in-frame clones and lacks some. Seen here are 90,000 or so clones, about nine tenths observed once, and the top ten hold roughly 2.6%. Findings of the study overall: The drivers behind the repertoire differences, possibly disease activity or prior therapy, remain undefined. Patients who began taking nivolumab under 1 year after ASCT were left out.

Note on this clone: Its antigen is not known.

Sequenced material: peripheral blood mononuclear cells (PBMCs), taken before the second cycle of nivolumab. The chain is built from TRBV28 and TRBJ2-3, with TRBD1 identical over 10 bases. This clonotype originated in a human donor with classical Hodgkin lymphoma. This CDR3 is CASSQGQGETDTQYF. CDR3 coding DNA: TGTGCCAGCAGTCAAGGACAGGGGGAAACAGATACGCAGTATTTT.